These T cell receptor beta chains were read from a single sample in a study of shared clonotypes between healthy human individuals. Data came from immunoSEQ multiplex PCR; TCRdb stores just in-frame clones and leaves some out. Of over a million clones in the sample, around 98.5% were seen once. Sequencing input: naive CD4+ T cells sorted from blood. These receptors were obtained from a man younger than 40 in good health. CDR3s include the opening cysteine and the closing phenylalanine or tryptophan. Each record gives: clone size, V gene, J gene, D gene, CDR3 DNA, CDR3 protein. The D gene is left open where the match is weak. Some rows mark clone size as missing; the rest say once, few, many or name a class of expanded clone.

.,TRBV25-1,TRBJ2-5,.,TGTGCCAGCAGTGAAGCAGGTACAGCTAATCAAGAGACCCAGTACTTC,CASSEAGTANQETQYF
.,TRBV2,TRBJ2-5,.,TGTGCCAGCAGTGATAGGACAGACCAAGAGACCCAGTACTTC,CASSDRTDQETQYF
.,TRBV27,TRBJ2-1,.,TGTGCCAGCACTCTGGGGCGGGGGCCCTACAATGAGCAGTTCTTC,CASTLGRGPYNEQFF
.,TRBV7-3,TRBJ1-5,TRBD1,TGTGCCAGCAACAAACCGGGACAGTTCAATCAGCCCCAGCATTTT,CASNKPGQFNQPQHF
.,TRBV2,TRBJ1-5,TRBD1,TGTGCCAGCAGGGGGGACAGCCCCTATCAGCCCCAGCATTTT,CASRGDSPYQPQHF
.,TRBV7-8,TRBJ2-7,.,TGTGCCAGCAGCTTAAGGAGGGACCGGGCCTACGAGCAGTACTTC,CASSLRRDRAYEQYF
.,TRBV5-1,TRBJ2-1,.,TGCGCCAGCAGCTTGGCCAAGGCGAGCTCCTACAATGAGCAGTTCTTC,CASSLAKASSYNEQFF
.,TRBV19,TRBJ2-3,TRBD1,TGTGCCAGTAGTTCAACGACAGGGCCAGATACGCAGTATTTT,CASSSTTGPDTQYF
.,TRBV28,TRBJ1-4,TRBD1,TGTGCCAGCGAACCCCGGGACAGCAATAATGAAAAACTGTTTTTT,CASEPRDSNNEKLFF
.,TRBV18,TRBJ1-3,.,TGTGCCAGCTCACCACAGGTTCCAGGCTTCTACGACACCATATATTTT,CASSPQVPGFYDTIYF
.,TRBV4-1,TRBJ2-7,.,TGCGCCAGCAGCCTTATCAGTTCCTACGAGCAGTACTTC,CASSLISSYEQYF
.,TRBV15,TRBJ2-7,.,TGTGCCACCAGCAGATCCTCCAGTCCGGTCGGCGACGAGCAGTACTTC,CATSRSSSPVGDEQYF
.,TRBV6-6,TRBJ1-1,.,TGTGCCAGCAGTTACTCCGGCGCCGACACTGAAGCTTTCTTT,CASSYSGADTEAFF
.,TRBV7-2,TRBJ2-5,TRBD1,TGTGCCAGCAGCACCCGACAGGGGATTACGGAGACCCAGTACTTC,CASSTRQGITETQYF
.,TRBV5-1,TRBJ1-5,TRBD1,TGCGCCAGCAGCTACACAGGGGCTGGCCAGCCCCAGCATTTT,CASSYTGAGQPQHF
.,TRBV5-4,TRBJ2-7,.,TGTGCCAGCAGCTTCCGGGACGAGCGATACTTC,CASSFRDERYF
.,TRBV10-3,TRBJ1-3,.,TGTGCCATCAGTGAAGGCTCTGGAAACACCATATATTTT,CAISEGSGNTIYF
once,TRBV15,TRBJ2-2,TRBD1,TGTGCCACCAGCAGCCCCAACCCACAGGGGAAGACGACGGGGGAGCTGTTTTTT,CATSSPNPQGKTTGELFF
.,TRBV10-3,TRBJ2-7,.,TGTGCCACCAGGCCGGGCGGGACACCTCTCTCCTACGAGCAGTACTTC,CATRPGGTPLSYEQYF
.,TRBV10-1,TRBJ2-7,TRBD2,TGCGCCAGCAGTATTAGCGGGAGTACCTACGAGCAGTACTTC,CASSISGSTYEQYF
.,TRBV27,TRBJ2-1,.,TGTGCCAGTCAACGGACGGTAACCTACAATGAGCAGTTCTTC,CASQRTVTYNEQFF
once,TRBV5-6,TRBJ1-4,TRBD1,TGTGCCAGCGGACAGGGTATCGGCGAAAAACTGTTTTTT,CASGQGIGEKLFF
.,TRBV5-1,TRBJ2-7,TRBD2,TGCGCCAGCAGCTTGGGTCTAGCGGGAGGGGACGAGCAGTACTTC,CASSLGLAGGDEQYF
.,TRBV25-1,TRBJ1-4,.,TGTGCCAGCAGCCCCCAGAAAAAACTGTTTTTT,CASSPQKKLFF
.,TRBV5-1,TRBJ2-3,TRBD2,TGCGCCAGCATCTCTAGCGGGAGTCAGGATACGCAGTATTTT,CASISSGSQDTQYF
.,TRBV6-5,TRBJ1-5,TRBD1,TGTGCCAGCAGTCCCCACTGGACAGGGGAACAGCCCCAGCATTTT,CASSPHWTGEQPQHF
once,TRBV7-2,TRBJ2-7,TRBD2,TGTGCCAGCAGCACCATTGCGGGAGGGCCCTACGAGCAGTACTTC,CASSTIAGGPYEQYF
.,TRBV5-5,TRBJ2-7,TRBD2,TGTGCCAGCAGCTTGCCCAGGACTAGCTCAACCTACGAGCAGTACTTC,CASSLPRTSSTYEQYF
.,TRBV5-1,TRBJ2-5,TRBD1,TGCGCCAGCAGCTTGGGACAGGGGGAGACCCAGTACTTC,CASSLGQGETQYF
.,TRBV2,TRBJ1-5,.,TGTGCCAGCAGTGCGGGGCAGGCATCGGGCCGCCGTAATCAGCCCCAGCATTTT,CASSAGQASGRRNQPQHF
.,TRBV11-2,TRBJ1-3,.,TGTGCCAGCAGCTTAGCATGGACCCCCTCTGGAAACACCATATATTTT,CASSLAWTPSGNTIYF
.,TRBV5-1,TRBJ2-2,TRBD2,TGCGCCAGCAGCTTACCCGGGACTAGCGGGAGGGCCGTCACCGGGGAGCTGTTTTTT,CASSLPGTSGRAVTGELFF
.,TRBV11-3,TRBJ1-2,.,TGTGCCAGCAGCCCAGCTCAGGGATCCTTC,CASSPAQGSF
.,TRBV15,TRBJ1-5,.,TGTGCCACCAGCCGCCGCAAGGGGGGATCGAGCAATCAGCCCCAGCATTTT,CATSRRKGGSSNQPQHF
.,TRBV18,TRBJ2-1,TRBD1,TGTGCCAGCTCACTCCGGGACAGGGGTAATGAGCAGTTCTTC,CASSLRDRGNEQFF
.,TRBV6-1,TRBJ2-7,TRBD2,TGTGCCAGCAGTCGGGAGGTAGCGGGAGGATACGAGCAGTACTTC,CASSREVAGGYEQYF
.,TRBV19,TRBJ2-3,.,TGTGCCAGCTCGGGGGAGCGGCCAACAGATACGCAGTATTTT,CASSGERPTDTQYF
.,TRBV20-1,TRBJ2-7,.,TGCAGTGCCAAGTTCGTCCACGAGCAGTACTTC,CSAKFVHEQYF
.,TRBV21-1,TRBJ2-3,.,TGTGCCAGCAGCAGGTTAGCGGGGGATACGCAGTATTTT,CASSRLAGDTQYF
.,TRBV4-1,TRBJ1-1,.,TGCGCCAGCAGCCAAGGACAGCCTACTGAAGCTTTCTTT,CASSQGQPTEAFF
.,TRBV6-5,TRBJ1-2,TRBD1,TGTGCCAGCAGTCGCCGGGACAGGGATTACTATGGCTACACCTTC,CASSRRDRDYYGYTF
once,TRBV19,TRBJ2-7,TRBD2,TGTGCCAGTAGTACCTACCTAGCGGGAAACTACGAGCAGTACTTC,CASSTYLAGNYEQYF
once,TRBV28,TRBJ2-1,.,TGTGCCAGCAGTTTGCAAACAGGGATGGTTACCAATGAGCAGTTCTTC,CASSLQTGMVTNEQFF